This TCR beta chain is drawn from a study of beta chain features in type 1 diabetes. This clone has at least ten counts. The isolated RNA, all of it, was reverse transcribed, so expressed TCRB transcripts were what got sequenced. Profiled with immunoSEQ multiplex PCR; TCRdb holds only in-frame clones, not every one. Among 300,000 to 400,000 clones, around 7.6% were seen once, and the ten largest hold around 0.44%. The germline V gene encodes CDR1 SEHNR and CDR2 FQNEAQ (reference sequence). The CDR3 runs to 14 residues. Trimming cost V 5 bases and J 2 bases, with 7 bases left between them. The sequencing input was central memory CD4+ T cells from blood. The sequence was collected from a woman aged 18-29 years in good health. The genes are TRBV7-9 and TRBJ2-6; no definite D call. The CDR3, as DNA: TGTGCCAGCAGCCCAAACGCTGGGGCCAACGTCCTGACTTTC. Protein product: CASSPNAGANVLTF.